A selection of T cell receptor beta chains follows, all from one sample in a study of identical twins. TCRdb re-called the 5' RACE reads through MiXCR, storing one row per CDR3 protein. The data contain about 700,000 distinct CDR3 sequences, over 8.5% of them seen just once; the ten biggest clones take up approximately 0.96%. The data were also submitted as part of a second study, on yellow fever vaccine responses in identical twins.

The sample comprised PBMCs. The source of these receptors is a woman between 18 and 29 years old in good health. Both conserved end residues are part of each CDR3. D genes are given only for firm matches. Clone size is stated in some rows and not others, as once, few, many or a class when expanded.

TRBV24-1	TRBJ1-5	NA	many	TGTGCCACCAGTGACACGGGACGGCTAGATCAGCCCCAGCATTTT	CATSDTGRLDQPQHF
TRBV4-3	TRBJ2-5	TRBD2	NA	TGCGCCAGCAGCCAAGATCGTCTCGGGGGGGGCGGCGAGACCCAGTACTTC	CASSQDRLGGGGETQYF
TRBV20-1	TRBJ2-7	TRBD2	many	TGCAGTGCTAGGGGGACTAACTACGAGCAGTACTTC	CSARGTNYEQYF
TRBV29-1	TRBJ2-4	NA	NA	TGCAGCGTTGGAGCCGGGGGAAACATTCAGTACTTC	CSVGAGGNIQYF
TRBV4-3	TRBJ2-7	TRBD2	few	TGCGCCAGCAGCCAAGGGGCGGGAGCCTACGAGCAGTACTTC	CASSQGAGAYEQYF
TRBV28	TRBJ1-6	TRBD1	few	TGTGCCACCCGGACAGGAAACTCGGGTAATTCACCCCTCCACTTT	CATRTGNSGNSPLHF
TRBV5-1	TRBJ2-7	NA	many	TGCGCCAGCAGCTTGTCGACTCCGGGAGCCTACGAGCAGTACTTC	CASSLSTPGAYEQYF
TRBV7-9	TRBJ1-6	NA	many	TGTGCCAGCAGAGGGGTGGAGGGTTCACCCCTCCACTTT	CASRGVEGSPLHF
TRBV20-1	TRBJ2-7	TRBD1	many	TGCAGTGCTAGAGTCTTGGACAGGTTTAACTACGAGCAGTACTTC	CSARVLDRFNYEQYF
TRBV29-1	TRBJ2-5	TRBD1	few	TGCAGCGGCGGTGACAGGGTGGATTTCGGGACCCAGTACTTC	CSGGDRVDFGTQYF
TRBV28	TRBJ2-3	NA	few	TGTGCCAGCAGGGGTGCGGGTTTTCGCACAGATACGCAGTATTTT	CASRGAGFRTDTQYF
TRBV6-5	TRBJ1-4	NA	few	TGTGCCAGCAGTTACCGGGGGGGGGGTGAAAAACTGTTTTTT	CASSYRGGGEKLFF
TRBV20-1	TRBJ1-6	NA	many	TGCAGTGCTAGCGTTAATTCACCCCTCCACTTT	CSASVNSPLHF
TRBV9	TRBJ2-5	TRBD2	few	TGTGCCAGCAGCCCCGGGGCTAGCGGGGAGACCCAGTACTTC	CASSPGASGETQYF
TRBV29-1	TRBJ2-3	NA	many	TGCAGCGTTGATACAGATACGCAGTATTTT	CSVDTDTQYF
TRBV20-1	TRBJ2-7	TRBD1	few	TGCAGTGCTCGGGGACAGGGGCATTGGGAGCAGTACTTC	CSARGQGHWEQYF
TRBV7-8	TRBJ2-2	TRBD1	few	TGTGCCAGCAGCATACGACAGGGGACCGGGGAGCTGTTTTTT	CASSIRQGTGELFF
TRBV6-5	TRBJ2-7	TRBD1	NA	TGTGCCAGCAGTTGGAAACAGGGGAAGCAGTACTTC	CASSWKQGKQYF
TRBV7-3	TRBJ1-2	TRBD1	NA	TGTGCCAGCAGCTTAACGCCCCGCCGACAGGGCTATATGTATGGCTACACCTTC	CASSLTPRRQGYMYGYTF
TRBV4-3	TRBJ2-5	NA	NA	TGCGCCAGCAGCCAAGATCCCCCAGGAGCGTCCCAAGAGACCCAGTACTTC	CASSQDPPGASQETQYF
TRBV29-1	TRBJ2-7	NA	many	TGCAGCGTTGGACAGAGCTCCTACGAGCAGTACTTC	CSVGQSSYEQYF
TRBV29-1	TRBJ2-1	TRBD2	NA	TGCAGCTTTGGACTAGCGGAAATAAATGAGCAGTTCTTC	CSFGLAEINEQFF
TRBV23-1	TRBJ2-7	TRBD1	NA	TGCGCCAGCAGGACAGGGTTTTCGGTGTTGGATCGGTACGAGCAGTACTTC	CASRTGFSVLDRYEQYF
TRBV29-1	TRBJ2-1	NA	NA	TGCAGCGTTGAGGGAATAAGCGGGCGGTTCTACAATGAGCAGTTCTTC	CSVEGISGRFYNEQFF
TRBV6-2/TRBV6-3	TRBJ1-2	NA	few	TGTGCCAGCAGTTACCGACAGAACTATGGCTACACCTTC	CASSYRQNYGYTF
TRBV4-3	TRBJ2-3	NA	few	TGCGCCAGCAGCCAAGGGATTCAGGGTGATACGCAGTATTTT	CASSQGIQGDTQYF
TRBV4-3	TRBJ2-5	NA	many	TGCGCCAGCAGCCAAGATCTTGGGGGAGGAAAGACCCAGTACTTC	CASSQDLGGGKTQYF
TRBV3-1	TRBJ1-1	TRBD1	NA	TGTGCCAGCAGCCGACAGGGTGGGATTGAAGCTTTCTTT	CASSRQGGIEAFF
TRBV2	TRBJ2-2	NA	many	TGTGCCAGCAGTGAAGCGGGCGGACACACCGGGGAGCTGTTTTTT	CASSEAGGHTGELFF
TRBV7-2	TRBJ2-7	TRBD2	NA	TGTGCCAGCAGCTTAGAGGGGACTAGTAGTTTTAACGAGCAGTACTTC	CASSLEGTSSFNEQYF
TRBV19	TRBJ2-7	NA	NA	TGTGCCAGTAAGGCCAGCGCCTCCTACGAGCAGTACTTC	CASKASASYEQYF
TRBV12-3/TRBV12-4	TRBJ1-5	NA	NA	TGTGCCAGCAGTTTATTGTCCGATAGCAATCAGCCCCAGCATTTT	CASSLLSDSNQPQHF
TRBV4-1	TRBJ1-1	NA	NA	TGCGCCAGCAGCCCAACCGCTGAGACGGGACGGAACACTGAAGCTTTCTTT	CASSPTAETGRNTEAFF
TRBV29-1	TRBJ2-1	TRBD1	few	TGCAGCGGGGGACAGATATACAATGAGCAGTTCTTC	CSGGQIYNEQFF
TRBV27	TRBJ2-1	TRBD2	NA	TGTGCCAGCATCGGACTAGCGCCTACTGCGTTCTTC	CASIGLAPTAFF
TRBV7-9	TRBJ1-1	TRBD1	few	TGTGCCAGCAGCCCTAGAGGAACAGGGGCGCTAAACACTGAAGCTTTCTTT	CASSPRGTGALNTEAFF
TRBV20-1	TRBJ1-6	TRBD1	few	TGCAGTGTAGCCGGGACAGTTAATTCACCCCTCCACTTT	CSVAGTVNSPLHF
TRBV20-1	TRBJ2-7	NA	many	TGCAGTGCTAGCCCCCTCGGAAGAGGGTCTTACGAGCAGTACTTC	CSASPLGRGSYEQYF
TRBV7-7	TRBJ2-1	NA	NA	TGTGCTAGCAGCTTAATTTTGGCGGCCAGTTACAATGAGCAGTTCTTC	CASSLILAASYNEQFF
TRBV7-9	TRBJ2-7	NA	many	TGTGCCAGCAGCCAATTGGGCCCCTACGAGCAGTACTTC	CASSQLGPYEQYF
TRBV6-2/TRBV6-3	TRBJ2-1	TRBD1	NA	TGTGCCAGCAGCTGGACCCCGGGACAGGGAAGGCTCAACAATGAGCAGTTCTTC	CASSWTPGQGRLNNEQFF